The clone carrying this T cell receptor (beta chain) appeared many times. It was RNA transcripts that yielded the amplified TCR beta CDR3 regions. A first-round RT-PCR of the TCR CDR3 used the HTBI primer set. Each CDR3 protein gets one entry after TCRdb re-called the multiplex PCR reads with MiXCR. The sample yields under 450,000 distinct CDR3 sequences, approximately 17% seen once. The study enrolled patients aged 18 to 65 with newly diagnosed hyperthyroidism of under 2 months' duration. The sample comes from a study of T cells in Graves' hyperthyroidism and ophthalmopathy. The germline gives CDR1 MDHEN, CDR2 SYDVKM. Trimming stripped 9 bases from V and 1 base from J, with 25 bases between. The CDR3 loop spans 18 amino acids.

The sequenced material came from blood. The V call is TRBV28, the J call TRBJ2-1; D possibly corresponds to TRBD1 (6 bases). The receptor was derived from a woman aged 25-40 years with Graves' hyperthyroidism that later progressed to Graves' ophthalmopathy. The CDR3: CASIRSFYGQTSYNEQFF. The CDR3 DNA reads TGTGCCAGTATTCGTTCATTTTACGGACAGACATCCTACAATGAGCAGTTCTTC.